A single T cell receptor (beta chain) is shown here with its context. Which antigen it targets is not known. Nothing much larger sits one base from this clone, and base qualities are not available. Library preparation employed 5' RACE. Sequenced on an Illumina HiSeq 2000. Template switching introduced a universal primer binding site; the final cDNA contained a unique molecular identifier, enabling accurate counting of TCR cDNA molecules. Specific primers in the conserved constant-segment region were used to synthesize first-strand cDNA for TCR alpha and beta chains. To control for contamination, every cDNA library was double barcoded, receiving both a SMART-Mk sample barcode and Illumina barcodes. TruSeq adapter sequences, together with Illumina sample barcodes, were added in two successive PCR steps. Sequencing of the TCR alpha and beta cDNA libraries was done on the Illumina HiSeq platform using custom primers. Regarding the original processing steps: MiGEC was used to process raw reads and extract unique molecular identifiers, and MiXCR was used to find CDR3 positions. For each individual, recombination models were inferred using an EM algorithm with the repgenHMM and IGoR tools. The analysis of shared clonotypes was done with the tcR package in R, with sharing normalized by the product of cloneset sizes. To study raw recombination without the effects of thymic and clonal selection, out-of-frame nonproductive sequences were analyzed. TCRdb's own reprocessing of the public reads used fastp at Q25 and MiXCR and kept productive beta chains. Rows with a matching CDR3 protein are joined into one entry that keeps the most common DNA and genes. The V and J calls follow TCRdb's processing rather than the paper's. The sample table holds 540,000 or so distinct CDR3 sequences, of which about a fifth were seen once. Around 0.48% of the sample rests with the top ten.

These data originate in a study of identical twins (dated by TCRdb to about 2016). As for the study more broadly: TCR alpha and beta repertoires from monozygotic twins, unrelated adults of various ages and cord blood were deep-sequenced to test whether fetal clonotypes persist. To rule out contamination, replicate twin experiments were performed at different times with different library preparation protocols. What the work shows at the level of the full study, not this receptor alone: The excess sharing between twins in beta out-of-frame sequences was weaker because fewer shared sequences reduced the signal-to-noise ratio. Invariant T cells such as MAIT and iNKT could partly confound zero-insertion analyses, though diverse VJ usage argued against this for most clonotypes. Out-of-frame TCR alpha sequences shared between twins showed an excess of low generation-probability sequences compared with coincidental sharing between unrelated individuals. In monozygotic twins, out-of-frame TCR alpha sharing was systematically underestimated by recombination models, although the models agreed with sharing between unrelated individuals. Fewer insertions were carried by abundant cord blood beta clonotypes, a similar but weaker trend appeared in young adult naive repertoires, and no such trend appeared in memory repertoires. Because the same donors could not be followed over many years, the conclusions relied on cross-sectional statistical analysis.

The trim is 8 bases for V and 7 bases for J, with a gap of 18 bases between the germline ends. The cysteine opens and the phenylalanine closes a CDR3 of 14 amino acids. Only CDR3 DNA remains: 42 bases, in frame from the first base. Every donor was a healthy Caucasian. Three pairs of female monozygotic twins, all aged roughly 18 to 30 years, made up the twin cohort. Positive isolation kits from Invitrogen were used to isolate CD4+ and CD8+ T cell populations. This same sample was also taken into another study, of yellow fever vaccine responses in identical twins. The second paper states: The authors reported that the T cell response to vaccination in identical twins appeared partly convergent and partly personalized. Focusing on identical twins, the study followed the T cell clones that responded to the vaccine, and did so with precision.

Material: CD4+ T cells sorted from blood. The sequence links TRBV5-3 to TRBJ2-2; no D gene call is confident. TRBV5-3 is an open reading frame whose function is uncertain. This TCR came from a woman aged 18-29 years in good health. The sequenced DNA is TGTGCCAGGAGCCCGAGGCTCCCCAGCGGGGAGCTGTTTTTT. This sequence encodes CARSPRLPSGELFF.